This T cell receptor beta chain was sequenced for a study of blood T cell repertoires in COVID-19. About the study: Sample material is recorded as cDNA or gDNA derived from T cells, B-cell-depleted T cells, or PBMCs.

Trimming took off 0 bases at V and 4 bases at J, with 7 bases between the two ends. The CDR3 length is 14 residues. Germline-derived CDR1 and CDR2 are SGHKS and YYEKEE (reference sequence). In the original processing: Using reference gene primer amplification, nucleated cell counts were estimated. TCRdb keeps only in-frame clones here, not all; method: immunoSEQ multiplex PCR. That table supplies the V and J calls and clone size; D and trimming were determined from the DNA. Here the sample spans hundreds of thousands of clones, around 91% being singletons. The rearrangement links TRBV5-5 to TRBJ1-4, with unresolved D. Source material: peripheral blood. The receptor was derived from a woman aged 18-29 years who had recovered from COVID-19. For the CDR3, the DNA is TGTGCCAGCAGCTTGGACAGTTATAATGAAAAACTGTTTTTT. Translating gives CASSLDSYNEKLFF.